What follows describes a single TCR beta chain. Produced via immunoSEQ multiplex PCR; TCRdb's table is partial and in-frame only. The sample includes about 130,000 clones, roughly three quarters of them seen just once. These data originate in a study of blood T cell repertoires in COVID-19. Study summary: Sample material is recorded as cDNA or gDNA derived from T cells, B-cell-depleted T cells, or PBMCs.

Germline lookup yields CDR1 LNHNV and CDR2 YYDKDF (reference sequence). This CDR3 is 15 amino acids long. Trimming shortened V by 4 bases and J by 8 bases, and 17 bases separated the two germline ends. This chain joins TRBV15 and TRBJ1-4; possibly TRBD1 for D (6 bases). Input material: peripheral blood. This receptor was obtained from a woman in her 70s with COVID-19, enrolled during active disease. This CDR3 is CATSKEYRVEEKLFF. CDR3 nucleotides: TGTGCCACCAGCAAGGAGTACAGGGTCGAAGAAAAACTGTTTTTT.